This entry lists 24 T cell receptor beta chains sequenced from one sample in a study of cytomegalovirus exposure and HLA in healthy donors. The method was immunoSEQ multiplex PCR; TCRdb's version includes in-frame clones alone and lacks a portion of them. The table has about 160,000 clones, around 88% seen once. Specimen: PBMCs. These receptors came from a woman between 18 and 29 years old in good health and CMV-seronegative.

V gene TRBV18 combines with J gene TRBJ2-6; 8 bases align to TRBD1. The V segment lost 0 bases and the J segment 0 bases; nucleotides outside the gene matches: 4. The CDR3 consists of 18 residues. Germline CDR1 is KGHSH and CDR2 is LQKENI. CDR3 residues: CASSPPGQASSGANVLTF. For the CDR3, the DNA is TGTGCCAGCTCACCACCGGGACAGGCTAGCTCTGGGGCCAACGTCCTGACTTTC.

This clone was seen just once. The V call is TRBV6-5, the J call TRBJ2-1; D might be TRBD1 (5 bases). From germline, CDR1 is MNHEY and CDR2 SVGAGI. The CDR3 sequence is 13 residues long. V was trimmed by 7 bases and J by 10 bases, leaving 17 bases between them. CDR3 DNA sequence: TGTGCCAGCATCAACAGCCAGGGCCGCGAGCAGTTCTTC. As protein: CASINSQGREQFF.

The genes are TRBV7-9 and TRBJ2-7, with a possible D match to TRBD2 (6 bases). Trimming stripped 5 bases from V and 5 bases from J, with 16 bases between. CDR3 size: 14 residues. CDR1 is SEHNR and CDR2 is FQNEAQ in the germline V gene (reference sequence). The CDR3 is CASSASVGGDEQYF. DNA of the CDR3: TGTGCCAGCAGCGCCAGTGTCGGCGGGGACGAGCAGTACTTC.

The gene calls are TRBV5-1 and TRBJ2-5; 9 nucleotides align to TRBD2. The CDR3 contains 15 residues. Germline CDR1 reads SGHRS; CDR2 reads YFSETQ. Trimming took 0 bases from V and 4 from J; bases not matched to a gene: 4. The CDR3 loop reads CASSLVAGVRETQYF. The CDR3 coding sequence is TGCGCCAGCAGCTTGGTAGCGGGAGTAAGAGAGACCCAGTACTTC.

The chain joins TRBV9 to TRBJ1-2, with TRBD1 as a possible D gene (5 bases). The CDR3 consists of 13 residues. With 4 bases removed from V and 6 bases from J, the gap between germline ends came to 13 bases. Per the germline V gene, CDR1 is SGDLS and CDR2 is YYNGEE. CDR3 amino acids: CASSSRGGDGYTF. CDR3 bases: TGTGCCAGCAGCTCCCGGGGGGGAGATGGCTACACCTTC.

This clone occurred a few times. The chain couples TRBV9 to TRBJ1-6, with TRBD1 identical over 8 bases. The CDR3 length is 17 residues. CDR1 is SGDLS, CDR2 YYNGEE, per germline. V lost 4 bases, J lost 0 bases, and 6 bases stayed unmatched. The CDR3 region is CASSPRTGSSYNSPLHF. In DNA form, the CDR3 reads TGTGCCAGCAGCCCCCGGACAGGGAGCTCCTATAATTCACCCCTCCACTTT.

This clone was seen a few times. The chain has TRBV30 and TRBJ1-1; 9 bases are a match to TRBD1. Losses at the gene ends were 8 bases for V and 1 base for J; bases not matched to a gene: 8. This CDR3 has 14 residues. Germline V lookup: CDR1 GTSNPN, CDR2 SVGIG (reference sequence). CDR3 nucleotides: TGTGCCGGATACAGGGGGCGCGGGAACACTGAAGCTTTCTTT. Amino acid sequence: CAGYRGRGNTEAFF.

The chain recombines TRBV7-3 with TRBJ1-1; the D gene is possibly TRBD1 (6 bases). Germline V gene sequence: CDR1 SGHTA, CDR2 FQGTGA. The germline V and J ends were trimmed by 5 bases and 6 bases, with 19 bases remaining between them. This CDR3 has 15 residues. In nucleotides, the CDR3 is TGTGCCAGCAGCCCCCGAGACAGGCGCGACGCTGAAGCTTTCTTT. This sequence encodes CASSPRDRRDAEAFF.

The CDR3 reads CAWRTWGGSGNTIYF. The CDR3 DNA follows: TGTGCCTGGAGGACATGGGGGGGCTCTGGAAACACCATATATTTT. The rearrangement joins TRBV30 to TRBJ1-3; D might be TRBD1 (5 bases). Trimming cost V 3 bases and J 0 bases, with 12 bases left between them. This CDR3 contains 15 residues. The germline V gene encodes CDR1 GTSNPN and CDR2 SVGIG (reference sequence).

J is TRBJ1-2 and V is TRBV2; D gene uncertain. V was cut by 5 bases and J by 5 bases, with 9 bases left in between. The CDR3 is 12 residues long. The germline CDR1 and CDR2 sequences are SNHLY and FYNNEI. The CDR3 spells CASSRSGYGYTF. In DNA, the CDR3 is TGTGCCAGCAGTCGGTCGGGGTATGGCTACACCTTC.

As DNA, the CDR3 is TGTGCCGCTATCGAAGGGGTTGGGACTGAAGCTTTCTTT. This codes for CAAIEGVGTEAFF. This chain joins TRBV6-5 and TRBJ1-1; possibly TRBD1 for D (5 bases). The germline CDR1 and CDR2 sequences are MNHEY and SVGAGI. Trimming pared 11 bases from V and 5 bases from J, leaving 18 bases between. CDR3 length: 13 amino acids.

V gene TRBV9 combines with J gene TRBJ2-1; TRBD2 matches at 11 bases. This CDR3 is built from 15 residues. V lost 0 bases, J lost 10 bases, and 6 bases stayed unmatched. Germline assignment: CDR1 SGDLS and CDR2 YYNGEE. The DNA of the CDR3 is TGTGCCAGCAGCGTAGCCGGGACTAGCGGATTAGAGCAGTTCTTC. This gives the protein CASSVAGTSGLEQFF.

This sequence joins TRBV4-3 and TRBJ2-2, with D maybe TRBD1 (5 bases). This CDR3 spans 17 amino acids. With 4 bases removed from V and 1 base from J, the gap between germline ends came to 16 bases. Germline V gives CDR1 LGHNA, CDR2 YSLEER. The CDR3: CASSPLLWGKNTGELFF. The DNA of the CDR3 is TGCGCCAGCAGCCCACTACTTTGGGGCAAGAACACCGGGGAGCTGTTTTTT.

The gene calls are TRBV5-1 and TRBJ2-1; 9 nucleotides agree with TRBD1. Germline lookup yields CDR1 SGHRS and CDR2 YFSETQ. The CDR3 extends over 15 amino acids. The V segment lost 4 bases and the J segment 5 bases; nucleotides outside the gene matches: 7. CDR3 coding DNA: TGCGCCAGCAGCCCGGGGGACAGGGATAACAATGAGCAGTTCTTC. Translation: CASSPGDRDNNEQFF.

This clone was detected only a few times. CDR3 DNA sequence: TGTGCCAGCAGCTTACGAGGGCGGGCTGGAGATACGCAGTATTTT. Protein sequence: CASSLRGRAGDTQYF. V and J are TRBV5-4 and TRBJ2-3, with D perhaps matching TRBD2 (5 bases). The CDR3 length is 15 residues. Trimming removed 2 bases from V and 5 bases from J, with 15 bases in between. Germline CDR1 reads SGHNT; CDR2 reads YYREEE (reference sequence).

The chain recombines TRBV5-6 with TRBJ2-3; 8 nucleotides agree with TRBD2. Looked up from germline, CDR1 is SGHDT and CDR2 is YYEEEE. V dropped 0 bases and J dropped 5; count of bases not matched to a gene: 2. There are 14 residues in the CDR3. The DNA for the CDR3 is TGTGCCAGCAGCTTGGGGCTAGCGGGAGATACGCAGTATTTT. Translated: CASSLGLAGDTQYF.

This chain uses TRBV20-1 with TRBJ1-4; unclear D gene. The CDR3 is 11 amino acids. Germline-derived CDR1 and CDR2 are DFQATT and SNEGSKA (reference sequence). V lost 1 base and J 8 bases, leaving 5 bases between the germline ends. The CDR3, as DNA: TGCAGTGCTAGAGTCGGGGAAAAACTGTTTTTT. It translates to CSARVGEKLFF.

The J gene is TRBJ1-4, the V gene TRBV4-1; D remains unclear. Germline values: CDR1 MGHRA, CDR2 YSYEKL. V lost 0 bases to trimming and J lost 8 bases, with 7 bases between them. The CDR3 loop spans 13 amino acids. The DNA of the CDR3 is TGCGCCAGCAGCCAAGATGCCGAGGAAAAACTGTTTTTT. This gives the protein CASSQDAEEKLFF.

The J gene is TRBJ2-3, the V gene TRBV6-1; 10 nucleotides line up with TRBD2. Losses at the gene ends were 2 bases for V and 4 bases for J; bases not matched to a gene: 6. The germline V gene encodes CDR1 MNHNS and CDR2 SASEGT. The CDR3 contains 16 residues. CDR3 bases: TGTGCCAGCAGTGAAAGGCCTAGCGGGGGAGCAGATACGCAGTATTTT. It translates to CASSERPSGGADTQYF.

There are a few counts of this clone. This chain connects TRBV2 to TRBJ2-1, with a possible D match to TRBD2 (5 bases). This CDR3 contains 18 residues. The germline CDR1 and CDR2 sequences are SNHLY and FYNNEI. Between the trimmed V and J ends, which lost 6 bases and 6 bases, there was a span of 27 bases. The CDR3 DNA is TGTGCCAGCAGGCCCGGACTGACTGCCTTCGTCGGGTCCAATGAGCAGTTCTTC. Protein: CASRPGLTAFVGSNEQFF.

This clone was seen once. V is TRBV10-3 and J is TRBJ1-1; maybe TRBD1 (6 bases). CDR3 length: 15 amino acids. The germline V gene encodes CDR1 ENHRY and CDR2 SYGVKD. Trimming cost V 3 bases and J 1 base, with 12 bases left between them. The CDR3 region has the DNA TGTGCCATCAGTGACGCAAACAGGGAGAACACTGAAGCTTTCTTT. The encoded protein is CAISDANRENTEAFF.

This CDR3 reads CASGTHNKGPNTEAFF. CDR3 sequence (DNA): TGTGCCAGCGGAACCCATAACAAGGGGCCTAACACTGAAGCTTTCTTT. This chain joins TRBV11-2 and TRBJ1-1; weak D call: TRBD1 (5 bases). The V gene lost 8 bases and the J gene lost 2 bases, with 21 bases spanning the gap. CDR1 SGHAT and CDR2 FQNNGV come from the germline V gene. The CDR3 runs 16 residues.

This chain links TRBV6-4 with TRBJ1-2; TRBD1 might be the D (5 bases). The germline V and J ends were trimmed by 5 bases and 6 bases, with 16 bases remaining between them. Germline V gene data show CDR1 as MRHNA and CDR2 as SNTAGT. The CDR3 totals 14 residues. The CDR3 protein is CASSRMGGFDGYTF. The CDR3 DNA reads TGTGCCAGCAGTAGAATGGGGGGATTCGATGGCTACACCTTC.

The chain carries TRBV18 and TRBJ2-5, with TRBD1 identical over 9 bases. Germline values: CDR1 KGHSH, CDR2 LQKENI. The J segment lost 5 bases and the V segment lost 2 bases, leaving 6 bases of the junction unmatched. The CDR3 sequence is 15 residues long. The CDR3 bases are TGTGCCAGCTCACCAGTACAGGGGGCTGGGGAGACCCAGTACTTC. Its protein product is CASSPVQGAGETQYF.